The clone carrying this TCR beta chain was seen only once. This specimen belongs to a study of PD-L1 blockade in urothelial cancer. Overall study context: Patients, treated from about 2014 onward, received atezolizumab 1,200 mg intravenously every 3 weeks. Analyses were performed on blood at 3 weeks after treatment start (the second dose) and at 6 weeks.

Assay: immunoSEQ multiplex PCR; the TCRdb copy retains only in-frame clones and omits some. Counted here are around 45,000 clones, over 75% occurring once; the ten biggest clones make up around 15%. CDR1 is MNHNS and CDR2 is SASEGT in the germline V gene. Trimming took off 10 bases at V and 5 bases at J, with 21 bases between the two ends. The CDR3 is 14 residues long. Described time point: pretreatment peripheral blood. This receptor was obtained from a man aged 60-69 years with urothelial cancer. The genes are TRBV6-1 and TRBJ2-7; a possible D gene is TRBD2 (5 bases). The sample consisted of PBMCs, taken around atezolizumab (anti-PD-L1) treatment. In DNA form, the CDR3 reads TGTGCCACTTCCCTGGAGGACGCTGACCACGAGCAGTACTTC. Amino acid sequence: CATSLEDADHEQYF.